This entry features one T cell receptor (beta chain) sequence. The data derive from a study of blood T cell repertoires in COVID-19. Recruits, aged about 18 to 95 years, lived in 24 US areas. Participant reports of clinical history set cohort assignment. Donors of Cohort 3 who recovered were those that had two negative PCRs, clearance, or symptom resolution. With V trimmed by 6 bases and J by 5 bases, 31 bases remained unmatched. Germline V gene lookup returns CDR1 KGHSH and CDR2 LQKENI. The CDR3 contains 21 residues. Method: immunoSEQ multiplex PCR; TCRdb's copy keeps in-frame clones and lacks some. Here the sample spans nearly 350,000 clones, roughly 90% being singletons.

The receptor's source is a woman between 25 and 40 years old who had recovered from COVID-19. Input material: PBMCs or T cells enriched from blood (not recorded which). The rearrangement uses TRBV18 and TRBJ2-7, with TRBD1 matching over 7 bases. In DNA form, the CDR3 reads TGTGCCAGCTCCTCGTTCACCCATCGGTTAATTCCGGGACAGAGGGTTGACGAGCAGTACTTC. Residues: CASSSFTHRLIPGQRVDEQYF.